This is a list of T cell receptor beta chains from one sample in a study of T cell responses to AZD1222 COVID-19 vaccine. Some clones are missing from TCRdb's copy, which holds only in-frame ones; the method was immunoSEQ multiplex PCR. The data show some 180,000 clones, with roughly 91% seen just once and 1% held by the top ten. The source material was peripheral blood, sampled 28 days after the second dose of the MenACWY control vaccine. Receptors originate from an adult who received the MenACWY meningococcal vaccine as a control. Each CDR3 is given with its conserved first and last residue. A D gene is named only where the DNA matches it firmly. Clone size appears in some rows only: once, few, many, or a class for an expanded clone.

d_gene: TRBD1; j_gene: TRBJ1-2; abundance: few; v_gene: TRBV6-4; CDR3aa: CASRRTGRDGYTF; CDR3nt: TGTGCCAGCAGGAGGACAGGACGTGATGGCTACACCTTC
d_gene: TRBD1; j_gene: TRBJ2-1; abundance: .; v_gene: TRBV5-1; CDR3aa: CASSLDPGTGSSYNEQFF; CDR3nt: TGCGCCAGCAGCTTGGATCCCGGGACAGGGAGTTCCTACAATGAGCAGTTCTTC
d_gene: .; j_gene: TRBJ2-5; abundance: .; v_gene: TRBV14; CDR3aa: CASSQVYVQYF; CDR3nt: TGTGCCAGCAGCCAAGTCTACGTTCAGTACTTC
d_gene: .; j_gene: TRBJ2-7; abundance: .; v_gene: TRBV29-1; CDR3aa: CSVAGGKNYEQYF; CDR3nt: TGCAGCGTGGCCGGCGGCAAAAACTACGAGCAGTACTTC
d_gene: TRBD2; j_gene: TRBJ2-7; abundance: .; v_gene: TRBV5-1; CDR3aa: CASSSTSGGYYEQYF; CDR3nt: TGCGCCAGCAGCTCGACTAGCGGGGGATACTACGAGCAGTACTTC
d_gene: .; j_gene: TRBJ1-2; abundance: .; v_gene: TRBV7-2; CDR3aa: CASRVQVDGGGYTF; CDR3nt: TGTGCCAGCAGGGTACAGGTGGACGGAGGTGGCTACACCTTC
d_gene: .; j_gene: TRBJ1-5; abundance: few; v_gene: TRBV6-6; CDR3aa: CASSYNQPQHF; CDR3nt: TGTGCCAGCAGTTACAATCAGCCCCAGCATTTT
d_gene: .; j_gene: TRBJ1-3; abundance: .; v_gene: TRBV15; CDR3aa: CATSRVGSGNTIYF; CDR3nt: TGTGCCACCAGCAGAGTTGGCTCTGGAAACACCATATATTTT
d_gene: .; j_gene: TRBJ1-5; abundance: .; v_gene: TRBV28; CDR3aa: CASRTFGRHQPQHF; CDR3nt: TGTGCCAGCCGGACTTTTGGACGCCATCAGCCCCAGCATTTT
d_gene: TRBD1; j_gene: TRBJ1-2; abundance: .; v_gene: TRBV7-2; CDR3aa: CASSLGQGWNYGYTF; CDR3nt: TGTGCCAGCAGCTTAGGACAGGGTTGGAACTATGGCTACACCTTC
d_gene: .; j_gene: TRBJ1-2; abundance: .; v_gene: TRBV27; CDR3aa: CASSGFYGYTF; CDR3nt: TGTGCGAGCAGTGGATTTTATGGCTACACCTTC
d_gene: TRBD2; j_gene: TRBJ2-2; abundance: .; v_gene: TRBV7-7; CDR3aa: CASSRTSGGLNTGELFF; CDR3nt: TGTGCTAGCAGTAGGACTAGCGGGGGATTAAACACCGGGGAGCTGTTTTTT
d_gene: .; j_gene: TRBJ1-6; abundance: .; v_gene: TRBV28; CDR3aa: CASSPLAPRDYNSPLHF; CDR3nt: TGTGCCAGCAGTCCGCTCGCTCCCCGAGACTATAATTCACCCCTCCACTTT
d_gene: TRBD2; j_gene: TRBJ2-5; abundance: .; v_gene: TRBV28; CDR3aa: CASSLAGGTQYF; CDR3nt: TGTGCCAGCAGCCTAGCGGGAGGGACCCAGTACTTC
d_gene: .; j_gene: TRBJ1-4; abundance: .; v_gene: TRBV19; CDR3aa: CASSPQGIEKLFF; CDR3nt: TGTGCCAGTAGCCCCCAGGGGATTGAAAAACTGTTTTTT
d_gene: .; j_gene: TRBJ2-7; abundance: .; v_gene: TRBV2; CDR3aa: CASSYTDGGYEQYF; CDR3nt: TGTGCCAGCAGTTATACCGACGGTGGCTACGAGCAGTACTTC
d_gene: TRBD1; j_gene: TRBJ1-6; abundance: few; v_gene: TRBV6-2/TRBV6-3; CDR3aa: CASSAGTGRYSPLHF; CDR3nt: TGTGCCAGCAGCGCCGGGACAGGGAGGTATTCACCCCTCCACTTT
d_gene: TRBD2; j_gene: TRBJ2-5; abundance: few; v_gene: TRBV14; CDR3aa: CASSLAGGPRQTQYF; CDR3nt: TGTGCCAGCTCTCTAGCGGGGGGGCCTCGACAGACCCAGTACTTC
d_gene: TRBD1; j_gene: TRBJ2-5; abundance: .; v_gene: TRBV27; CDR3aa: CASSFVGGPVETQYF; CDR3nt: TGTGCCAGCAGTTTTGTAGGGGGCCCGGTTGAGACCCAGTACTTC
d_gene: .; j_gene: TRBJ1-6; abundance: once; v_gene: TRBV30; CDR3aa: CAWSVPGLYNSPLHF; CDR3nt: TGTGCCTGGAGTGTCCCCGGACTGTATAATTCACCCCTCCACTTT
d_gene: .; j_gene: TRBJ2-5; abundance: .; v_gene: TRBV5-1; CDR3aa: CASSLSGYDAETQYF; CDR3nt: TGCGCCAGCAGCTTGTCAGGGTATGACGCGGAGACCCAGTACTTC
d_gene: TRBD1; j_gene: TRBJ1-2; abundance: .; v_gene: TRBV6-5; CDR3aa: CASSGTATNYGYTF; CDR3nt: TGTGCCAGCAGCGGGACAGCTACTAACTATGGCTACACCTTC
d_gene: .; j_gene: TRBJ1-1; abundance: .; v_gene: TRBV5-1; CDR3aa: CASSLSTGNTEAFF; CDR3nt: TGCGCCAGCAGCTTGAGTACAGGGAACACTGAAGCTTTCTTT
d_gene: TRBD1; j_gene: TRBJ1-6; abundance: few; v_gene: TRBV2; CDR3aa: CASSAQTGRDSPLHF; CDR3nt: TGTGCCAGCAGTGCTCAGACAGGGCGGGATTCACCCCTCCACTTT
d_gene: .; j_gene: TRBJ2-2; abundance: .; v_gene: TRBV7-9; CDR3aa: CASSLDHPGELFF; CDR3nt: TGTGCCAGCAGCCTAGATCACCCCGGGGAGCTGTTTTTT
d_gene: .; j_gene: TRBJ2-3; abundance: .; v_gene: TRBV4-1; CDR3aa: CASTHYGIKVAGPPGSDTQYF; CDR3nt: TGCGCCAGCACCCACTACGGGATAAAAGTTGCGGGACCCCCAGGATCCGATACGCAGTATTTT
d_gene: .; j_gene: TRBJ1-1; abundance: .; v_gene: TRBV27; CDR3aa: CASSDRRGTEAFF; CDR3nt: TGTGCCAGCAGTGACAGGAGGGGAACTGAAGCTTTCTTT
d_gene: .; j_gene: TRBJ1-5; abundance: .; v_gene: TRBV18; CDR3aa: CASSLQGQPPQHF; CDR3nt: TGTGCCAGCTCACTTCAAGGACAGCCGCCCCAGCATTTT
d_gene: .; j_gene: TRBJ1-1; abundance: .; v_gene: TRBV27; CDR3aa: CASSLGPNTEAFF; CDR3nt: TGTGCCAGCAGTTTAGGTCCTAACACTGAAGCTTTCTTT
d_gene: .; j_gene: TRBJ1-5; abundance: few; v_gene: TRBV20-1; CDR3aa: CSASTGNQPQHF; CDR3nt: TGCAGTGCTAGTACGGGGAATCAGCCCCAGCATTTT
d_gene: TRBD1; j_gene: TRBJ1-4; abundance: .; v_gene: TRBV7-6; CDR3aa: CASSLRGGAVDEKLFF; CDR3nt: TGTGCCAGCAGCTTAAGAGGGGGCGCCGTGGATGAAAAACTGTTTTTT
d_gene: .; j_gene: TRBJ2-1; abundance: .; v_gene: TRBV20-1; CDR3aa: CSASKIGPQFF; CDR3nt: TGCAGTGCTAGTAAAATAGGACCCCAGTTCTTC
d_gene: .; j_gene: TRBJ1-2; abundance: .; v_gene: TRBV28; CDR3aa: CASSLLGTNYGYTF; CDR3nt: TGTGCCAGCAGTTTACTCGGGACAAATTATGGCTACACCTTC
d_gene: .; j_gene: TRBJ1-5; abundance: .; v_gene: TRBV4-1; CDR3aa: CASSPGGAGHQPQHF; CDR3nt: TGCGCCAGCAGCCCCGGTGGGGCAGGGCATCAGCCCCAGCATTTT
d_gene: TRBD1; j_gene: TRBJ2-7; abundance: .; v_gene: TRBV2; CDR3aa: CARGDSSYEQYF; CDR3nt: TGTGCCAGAGGGGACAGCTCCTACGAGCAGTACTTC
d_gene: .; j_gene: TRBJ1-5; abundance: .; v_gene: TRBV19; CDR3aa: CASSISVNQPQHF; CDR3nt: TGTGCCAGTAGTATAAGCGTAAATCAGCCCCAGCATTTT
d_gene: .; j_gene: TRBJ1-2; abundance: .; v_gene: TRBV2; CDR3aa: CASSPEGGGAYGYTF; CDR3nt: TGTGCCAGCAGTCCGGAGGGGGGGGGAGCCTATGGCTACACCTTC
d_gene: .; j_gene: TRBJ2-2; abundance: .; v_gene: TRBV11-3; CDR3aa: CASSLGVLGELFF; CDR3nt: TGTGCCAGCAGCTTAGGGGTCCTCGGGGAGCTGTTTTTT
d_gene: .; j_gene: TRBJ1-2; abundance: .; v_gene: TRBV28; CDR3aa: CASSLGRRSDYGYTF; CDR3nt: TGTGCCAGCAGTTTGGGACGGAGAAGTGACTATGGCTACACCTTC
d_gene: TRBD1; j_gene: TRBJ2-6; abundance: .; v_gene: TRBV6-6; CDR3aa: CASSPHRDRGPTGANVLTF; CDR3nt: TGTGCCAGCAGTCCACACCGGGACAGGGGGCCGACTGGGGCCAACGTCCTGACTTTC
d_gene: .; j_gene: TRBJ1-4; abundance: .; v_gene: TRBV28; CDR3aa: CASYRGEKLFF; CDR3nt: TGTGCCAGCTATCGTGGTGAAAAACTGTTTTTT
d_gene: .; j_gene: TRBJ1-2; abundance: .; v_gene: TRBV7-3; CDR3aa: CASSPGGGTDGYTF; CDR3nt: TGTGCCAGCAGCCCCGGGGGGGGAACAGATGGCTACACCTTC
d_gene: .; j_gene: TRBJ1-5; abundance: .; v_gene: TRBV30; CDR3aa: CAWSASVNQPQHF; CDR3nt: TGTGCCTGGAGTGCGTCAGTCAATCAGCCCCAGCATTTT
d_gene: TRBD1; j_gene: TRBJ1-2; abundance: .; v_gene: TRBV19; CDR3aa: CASRTGLGGYTF; CDR3nt: TGTGCCAGCCGGACAGGGCTAGGCGGCTACACCTTC
d_gene: .; j_gene: TRBJ1-4; abundance: .; v_gene: TRBV3-1/TRBV3-2; CDR3aa: CASSQGPIGAKLFF; CDR3nt: TGTGCCAGCAGCCAAGGCCCAATAGGGGCAAAACTGTTTTTT
d_gene: .; j_gene: TRBJ2-5; abundance: .; v_gene: TRBV28; CDR3aa: CASSFSGRREGETQYF; CDR3nt: TGTGCCAGCAGTTTTTCAGGCAGGCGTGAGGGAGAGACCCAGTACTTC
d_gene: .; j_gene: TRBJ1-3; abundance: .; v_gene: TRBV30; CDR3aa: CAWSPGEGNTIYF; CDR3nt: TGTGCCTGGAGCCCGGGGGAAGGAAACACCATATATTTT
d_gene: .; j_gene: TRBJ1-5; abundance: .; v_gene: TRBV7-8; CDR3aa: CASSLGAEQPQHF; CDR3nt: TGTGCCAGCAGCCTAGGGGCAGAACAGCCCCAGCATTTT
d_gene: .; j_gene: TRBJ1-6; abundance: .; v_gene: TRBV6-5; CDR3aa: CASSYSSGVNSPLHF; CDR3nt: TGTGCCAGCAGTTACTCGTCAGGGGTAAATTCACCCCTCCACTTT
d_gene: TRBD1; j_gene: TRBJ1-4; abundance: .; v_gene: TRBV2; CDR3aa: CATTGDEKLFF; CDR3nt: TGTGCCACCACAGGGGATGAAAAACTGTTTTTT
d_gene: TRBD2; j_gene: TRBJ2-7; abundance: .; v_gene: TRBV10-2; CDR3aa: CASSPPSSGGSLEQYF; CDR3nt: TGCGCCAGCAGCCCTCCCTCCAGCGGGGGGTCGCTTGAGCAGTACTTC
d_gene: .; j_gene: TRBJ1-3; abundance: once; v_gene: TRBV3-1/TRBV3-2; CDR3aa: CASSQDRTGNTIYF; CDR3nt: TGTGCCAGCAGCCAAGATCGGACGGGAAACACCATATATTTT
d_gene: .; j_gene: TRBJ2-6; abundance: .; v_gene: TRBV18; CDR3aa: CASSPSDVPGANVLTF; CDR3nt: TGTGCCAGCTCACCCTCGGACGTCCCTGGGGCCAACGTCCTGACTTTC
d_gene: .; j_gene: TRBJ1-2; abundance: .; v_gene: TRBV6-2/TRBV6-3; CDR3aa: CASSYGGMYYGYTF; CDR3nt: TGTGCCAGCAGTTATGGGGGGATGTACTATGGCTACACCTTC
d_gene: TRBD1; j_gene: TRBJ1-4; abundance: .; v_gene: TRBV5-1; CDR3aa: CASSLGADRGDEKLFF; CDR3nt: TGCGCCAGCAGCTTGGGTGCGGACAGGGGGGATGAAAAACTGTTTTTT
d_gene: TRBD1; j_gene: TRBJ1-1; abundance: .; v_gene: TRBV5-1; CDR3aa: CASSSLQGAGEAFF; CDR3nt: TGCGCCAGCAGCTCGTTACAGGGGGCAGGAGAAGCTTTCTTT
d_gene: TRBD1; j_gene: TRBJ1-6; abundance: .; v_gene: TRBV6-5; CDR3aa: CASSYSPGQGKSPLHF; CDR3nt: TGTGCCAGCAGTTACTCACCGGGACAGGGAAAATCACCCCTCCACTTT